This paragraph covers one T cell receptor beta chain sequence. Its cognate antigen has yet to be identified. Qualities for individual bases were not recorded, and no much larger clone is one base off. Each collaborating institution followed its own protocols to collect whole blood in K2EDTA tubes. For TCRbeta analysis, collaborator samples were shipped as frozen whole blood, as isolated PBMCs, or as DNA extracted from either sample type. CDR1 and CDR2, per the germline V gene (reference sequence), are LGHDT and YNNKEL. The CDR3, from cysteine to phenylalanine, totals 17 residues. Of all the DNA, just the CDR3 is kept, 51 bases in frame from base 1. Trimming costs V 1 base and J 6 bases, and their ends lie 22 bases apart. The immunoSEQ Assay, a bias-controlled multiplex PCR, was used to amplify TCRbeta CDR3 regions from genomic DNA. As for how the authors treated the data: The number of nucleated cells in each sample was estimated by amplification of reference gene primers within the assay. To quantify the absolute abundance of each unique TCRbeta CDR3 rearrangement, sequence reads were collapsed and filtered. Productive Simpson clonality was computed per sample as the square root of Simpson's diversity index over productive rearrangements. TCRdb obtained this table from immuneACCESS and retained in-frame rearrangements with V and J assigned. These tables miss some clones; where compared with another copy, unresolved V genes account for less than half of the shortfall, and the remainder is unexplained. The DNA was the basis for D and trimming; V, J and clone size are from that table. The sample table holds under 200,000 clones, of which about 90% were seen once. Of the sample, roughly 2.6% falls within the top ten clones.

The data belong to a study of blood T cell repertoires in COVID-19 (dated by TCRdb to 2020 to 2022). Looking at the study overall: Samples from collaborators originated in the United States, Italy and Spain and spanned both the acute and convalescent phases of COVID-19. Subjects who had been exposed to COVID-19, were actively infected with it, or had recovered from it provided the deeply sampled blood TCRbeta repertoires that made up the dataset. The repertoires were released in a freely available public database intended as a resource for research on the immune response to SARS-CoV-2. Where HLA class I and class II types were available, the types were taken from metadata supplied by the sample provider, not from assay-based typing. Nearly every sample came with metadata listing a de-identified subject ID, COVID-19 status, age in years and sex. The samples were drawn from two sources: the first 160 participants of the ongoing ImmuneRACE study, and over 1,000 subjects contributed by 6 global collaborators. The prospective study material was composed of cDNA or gDNA derived from T cells, B-cell-depleted T cells, or PBMCs. Points the paper makes about the study in general: The amount of clinical and demographic metadata varied by source and participant and was provided uncurated.

The sequenced material came from peripheral blood. In this chain, TRBV3-1 (or the pseudogene TRBV3-2) is recombined with TRBJ2-7; TRBD2 is perhaps the D gene, given 5 matching bases. The receptor was derived from a man in his forties with active or convalescent COVID-19. DNA sequence: TGTGCCAGCAGCCAAGTACATGAGGGCGTTCTTTTAAGCGAGCAGTACTTC. It encodes CASSQVHEGVLLSEQYF.